This is a list of T cell receptor beta chains from one sample in a study of chemoradiotherapy in HPV16-positive cancers. Clones were read by immunoSEQ multiplex PCR, and TCRdb kept only the in-frame ones, dropping some. The sample lists roughly 3,500 clones, about 94% seen once, with under 2.5% in the top ten. This specimen was taken from a patient who underwent chemoradiotherapy. The receptor source for this set is a human donor with HPV-associated anogenital cancer. Both conserved end residues are part of each CDR3. D genes are given only for firm matches. Clone size, where shown, is once, few, many, or a class for clones that have expanded.

-,-,TRBV19,TRBJ1-5,TGTGCCAGTAGTTGGGAGGACAGCAATCAGCCCCAGCATTTT,CASSWEDSNQPQHF
-,-,TRBV11-2,TRBJ1-3,TGTGCCAGCAGCCCGGACACCTGGGGAAACACCATATATTTT,CASSPDTWGNTIYF
-,once,TRBV5-1,TRBJ1-1,TGCGCCAGCAGCTTGGATGGGGTTAGCACGAACACTGAAGCTTTCTTT,CASSLDGVSTNTEAFF
-,-,TRBV7-8,TRBJ1-4,TGTGCCAGCAGCTTAGGAGTCGGGGGGGTTAATGAAAAACTGTTTTTT,CASSLGVGGVNEKLFF
-,-,TRBV7-6,TRBJ2-3,TGTGCCAGCAGCTTAGCGCAAGATACGCAGTATTTT,CASSLAQDTQYF
-,-,TRBV27,TRBJ1-3,TGTGCCAGCAGTTTGGGGTGGGGAAACACCATATATTTT,CASSLGWGNTIYF
-,-,TRBV19,TRBJ1-3,TGTGCCAGTGGTGAGGCCGGAAACACCATATATTTT,CASGEAGNTIYF
-,few,TRBV2,TRBJ2-1,TGTGCCAGCAGTGAAAGAACTACTGGTTCTTCGGAGCAGTTCTTC,CASSERTTGSSEQFF
TRBD2,-,TRBV11-2,TRBJ2-7,TGTGCCAGCAGCTTAAGCCTAGCGGGTACCTACGAGCAGTACTTC,CASSLSLAGTYEQYF
-,-,TRBV19,TRBJ2-5,TGTGCCAGTAGTCGGGGCGAGCCGGAGACCCAGTACTTC,CASSRGEPETQYF
-,-,TRBV9,TRBJ1-5,TGTGCCAGCAGCGCGGAGGACGGTTATTTTCAGCCCCAGCATTTT,CASSAEDGYFQPQHF
-,-,TRBV15,TRBJ1-5,TGTGCAACCAGCCGAACCGGGACAATCAATCAGCCCCAGCATTTT,CATSRTGTINQPQHF
-,-,TRBV5-4,TRBJ1-2,TGTGCCAGCAGCTTGGACGACTATGGCTACACCTTC,CASSLDDYGYTF
-,once,TRBV2,TRBJ2-7,TGTGCCAGCATGAACATCCCCGAGTACGAGCAGTACTTC,CASMNIPEYEQYF
-,-,TRBV7-9,TRBJ2-7,TGTGCCAGCGGGGACGGCTCCTACGAGCAGTACTTC,CASGDGSYEQYF
TRBD2,-,TRBV30,TRBJ2-1,TGTGCCTGGAGTCACGGGCGGGGGGGCCCGTATGAGCAGTTCTTC,CAWSHGRGGPYEQFF
-,-,TRBV7-9,TRBJ2-3,TGTGCCAGCAGCTCATTACATGGACAGTTTCTAACAGATACGCAGTATTTT,CASSSLHGQFLTDTQYF
-,-,TRBV11-3,TRBJ2-5,TGTGCCAGCAGAGCTATGGAGACCCAGTACTTC,CASRAMETQYF
-,-,TRBV25-1,TRBJ2-7,TGTGCCAGCACAGGGGACGAGCAGTACTTC,CASTGDEQYF
-,-,TRBV15,TRBJ1-2,TGTGCCACCAGCAGAGATCTGGCGTTGACCGGCTACACCTTC,CATSRDLALTGYTF
-,-,TRBV4-1,TRBJ1-1,TGCGCCAGCAGCAAAGGCCAGCGGGGCACTGAAGCTTTCTTT,CASSKGQRGTEAFF
-,once,TRBV29-1,TRBJ1-1,TGCAGCGTTAATGGGGGTCTCGGAGCTTTCTTT,CSVNGGLGAFF
-,-,TRBV5-1,TRBJ1-4,TGCGCCAGCAGCTCCACAGGTGACCTTAGCGAAAAACTGTTTTTT,CASSSTGDLSEKLFF
-,-,TRBV5-1,TRBJ1-2,TGCGCCAGCAGCTTGGCCGGGAACTTAGCTAACTATGGCTACACCTTC,CASSLAGNLANYGYTF
TRBD1,-,TRBV5-1,TRBJ2-1,TGCGCCAGCAGCCCAACCTCGGGACAGACTTACAATGAGCAGTTCTTC,CASSPTSGQTYNEQFF
-,-,TRBV5-1,TRBJ1-2,TGCGCCAGCAGCTCAGGCACCTACTACCTTAACTATGGCTACACCTTC,CASSSGTYYLNYGYTF
TRBD1,-,TRBV5-1,TRBJ2-2,TGCGCCAGCAGCTTGGCCGGGACAGCGAACACCGGGGAGCTGTTTTTT,CASSLAGTANTGELFF
-,once,TRBV5-6,TRBJ2-2,TGTGCCAGCAGCTTCGGCGGGTTGGACACCGGGGAGCTGTTTTTT,CASSFGGLDTGELFF
-,-,TRBV7-9,TRBJ1-4,TGTGCCAGCAGTCAACAGGGAGATGAAAAACTGTTTTTT,CASSQQGDEKLFF
TRBD1,-,TRBV19,TRBJ1-1,TGTGCCAGTAGTATAGGCAACTCAGGGGGCACTGAAGCTTTCTTT,CASSIGNSGGTEAFF
TRBD1,-,TRBV6-6,TRBJ1-6,TGTGCCAGCAGTTCGTTGGCAGGGGGTAATTCACCCCTCCACTTT,CASSSLAGGNSPLHF
TRBD2,-,TRBV14,TRBJ2-1,TGTGCCAGCAGCCCGGGACAGGCGACTAGCGGGAGGCGGGATGAGCAGTTCTTC,CASSPGQATSGRRDEQFF
-,-,TRBV2,TRBJ1-2,TGTGCCAGCAGGGTCTATGGCTACACCTTC,CASRVYGYTF
TRBD1,-,TRBV6-6,TRBJ2-3,TGTGCCAGCACCGGACAGGGTTCAGATACGCAGTATTTT,CASTGQGSDTQYF
-,once,TRBV30,TRBJ1-2,TGTGCCTGGAGTGTGGGTGGACGGAGCTACACCTTC,CAWSVGGRSYTF
-,-,TRBV6-5,TRBJ1-3,TGTGCCAGCAGTTACTCCGGCAGGGGAGAAACCACCATATATTTT,CASSYSGRGETTIYF
-,-,TRBV9,TRBJ2-1,TGTGCCAGCAGCGTAAGGGGTCTGGGAGAGCAGTTCTTC,CASSVRGLGEQFF
-,-,TRBV14,TRBJ2-7,TGTGCCAGCAGCTCACGCGCGGTATACTACGAGCAGTACTTC,CASSSRAVYYEQYF
TRBD2,-,TRBV4-2,TRBJ2-3,TGTGCCAGCAGCTCCCCAGGGAGCGGGGGCCCCGATACGCAGTATTTT,CASSSPGSGGPDTQYF
-,-,TRBV7-9,TRBJ2-7,TGTGCCAGCAGTGAGTATTCTCCCGAGCAGTACTTC,CASSEYSPEQYF